Below are 28 T cell receptor beta chains sequenced from a single sample in a study of T cell responses to AZD1222 COVID-19 vaccine. Libraries were prepared by immunoSEQ multiplex PCR; TCRdb keeps only in-frame clonotypes and omits some of them. The sample gives more than 65,000 clones, 70% to 90% of which show up once; around 3.6% is in the top ten. Specimen: peripheral blood, collected 28 days after the second AZD1222 dose. The receptor source for this set is an adult who received the AZD1222 COVID-19 vaccine.

This clone showed up just once. The chain is built from TRBV3-1 (or the pseudogene TRBV3-2) and TRBJ1-3, with 10 nucleotides matching TRBD1. The CDR3 length is 15 residues. J was trimmed by 2 bases and V by 7 bases; bases with no gene match: 5. Germline CDR1 and CDR2: LGHDT and YNNKEL (reference sequence). CDR3 amino acids: CASMGQGSAGNTIYF. DNA for the CDR3: TGTGCCAGCATGGGACAGGGGAGTGCTGGAAACACCATATATTTT.

The chain combines TRBV6-6 with TRBJ1-6; TRBD1 is a possible D gene (5 bases). V was shortened by 5 bases and J by 6 bases, with 11 bases between the two germline ends. This CDR3 is built from 14 residues. CDR1 MNHNY and CDR2 SVGAGI come from the germline V gene (reference sequence). CDR3 sequence reads: CASSPGTGNSPLHF. In nucleotides, the CDR3 is TGTGCCAGCAGTCCCGGGACGGGTAATTCACCCCTCCACTTT.

This rearrangement joins TRBV18 to TRBJ2-3, with 9 bases aligning to TRBD2. Germline V gene sequence: CDR1 KGHSH, CDR2 LQKENI. Germline trimming cut 0 bases from V and 0 bases from J; bases unmatched to any gene: 13. The CDR3 extends over 20 amino acids. The CDR3: CASSPPGRGGARRSTDTQYF. The CDR3 DNA is TGTGCCAGCTCACCACCAGGTCGCGGGGGGGCAAGAAGGAGCACAGATACGCAGTATTTT. The full variable domain, in which reference TRBV18 and TRBJ2-3 provide the parts outside the CDR3, is NAGVMQNPRHLVRRRGQEARLRCSPMKGHSHVYWYRQLPEEGLKFMVYLQKENIIDESGMPKERFSAEFPKEGPSILRIQQVVRGDSAAYFCASSPPGRGGARRSTDTQYFGPGTRLTVL.

The V gene is TRBV30, the J gene TRBJ2-7; 9 nucleotides agree with TRBD2. The trim removed 0 bases at V and 2 bases at J, leaving 5 bases unmatched. The CDR3 runs to 15 residues. Germline CDR1 and CDR2: GTSNPN and SVGIG (reference sequence). CDR3 loop: CAWSVRGRAPYEQYF. The CDR3 coding sequence is TGTGCCTGGAGTGTACGCGGGAGGGCCCCCTACGAGCAGTACTTC.

V gene TRBV30 combines with J gene TRBJ2-7; D is possibly TRBD1 or TRBD2 (6 bases each). With 7 bases removed from V and 4 bases from J, the gap between germline ends came to 14 bases. From germline, CDR1 is GTSNPN and CDR2 SVGIG (reference sequence). The CDR3 consists of 12 residues. CDR3 bases: TGTGCCTTAGATAGGGGGGTTTACGAGCAGTACTTC. This sequence encodes CALDRGVYEQYF.

V is TRBV7-8 and J is TRBJ1-5; no definite D call. The CDR3 covers 16 residues. Germline values: CDR1 SGHVS, CDR2 FQNEAQ. Trimming stripped 1 base from V and 0 bases from J, with 10 bases between. The CDR3 region is CASSLEYSFSNQPQHF. The CDR3 nucleotides read TGTGCCAGCAGCTTAGAGTACAGTTTTAGCAATCAGCCCCAGCATTTT.

This chain links TRBV28 with TRBJ1-6, with TRBD1 as a possible D gene (5 bases). The germline gives CDR1 MDHEN, CDR2 SYDVKM. V dropped 7 bases and J dropped 7 bases, with 17 bases sitting between them. CDR3 length equals 15 residues. CDR3 bases: TGTGCCAGCACCCTGATTGGGGGGAGGAATTCACCCCTCCACTTT. Translated, it gives CASTLIGGRNSPLHF. Full variable domain (outside the CDR3, taken from reference TRBV28 and TRBJ1-6): DVKVTQSSRYLVKRTGEKVFLECVQDMDHENMFWYRQDPGLGLRLIYFSYDVKMKEKGDIPEGYSVSREKKERFSLILESASTNQTSMYLCASTLIGGRNSPLHFGNGTRLTVT.

V gene TRBV7-2 combines with J gene TRBJ2-1; 13 bases match TRBD2. V lost 4 bases to trimming and J lost 0 bases; unmatched junction nucleotides: 0. Germline V gene data show CDR1 as SGHTA and CDR2 as FQGNSA. This CDR3 spans 16 amino acids. The CDR3 region is CASSWTSGSSYNEQFF. The CDR3 nucleotides are TGTGCCAGCAGCTGGACTAGCGGGAGCTCCTACAATGAGCAGTTCTTC.

The rearrangement uses TRBV4-2 and TRBJ2-1, with 15 bases identical to TRBD2. CDR1 LGHNA and CDR2 YNFKEQ come from the germline V gene. This CDR3 is built from 20 residues. V was clipped by 0 bases and J by 3 bases; unmatched bases: 9. CDR3 nucleotide sequence: TGTGCCAGCAGCCAAGATTGGACTAGCGGGAGGGCCTTCTACTACAATGAGCAGTTCTTC. As protein: CASSQDWTSGRAFYYNEQFF.

In its sample, this clone was seen a few times. In DNA, the CDR3 is TGTGCCAGCAGACGTCCGGGACTAGCGGGGGGAAACACCGGGGAGCTGTTTTTT. It is translated as CASRRPGLAGGNTGELFF. V usage is TRBV7-3 and J usage is TRBJ2-2, with TRBD2 matching over 15 bases. CDR1 SGHTA and CDR2 FQGTGA come from the germline V gene. The CDR3 is 18 residues long. V was clipped by 6 bases and J by 2 bases; unmatched bases: 7.

V is TRBV6-5 and J is TRBJ2-1, with a tentative D call TRBD1 (5 bases). The V gene lost 3 bases and the J gene lost 9 bases, with 15 bases spanning the gap. Per germline, CDR1 MNHEY and CDR2 SVGAGI. This CDR3 has 14 residues. The CDR3 sequence: CASSYPGYHTEQFF. In nucleotides, the CDR3 is TGTGCCAGCAGTTATCCAGGGTACCACACTGAGCAGTTCTTC.

In this sample, this clone turned up a few times. The chain employs TRBV29-1 and TRBJ1-2, with D maybe TRBD1 (6 bases). There are 15 residues in the CDR3. The germline V gene encodes CDR1 SQVTM and CDR2 ANQGSEA. Trimming removed 2 bases from V and 3 bases from J, with 16 bases in between. In nucleotides, the CDR3 is TGCAGCGTTGAAACCCACAGGGTTGAGGACTATGGCTACACCTTC. Amino acids: CSVETHRVEDYGYTF.

This clone has only one observation. This chain joins TRBV24-1 and TRBJ2-3; D may be TRBD2 (5 bases). CDR3 length: 15 residues. Germline-derived CDR1 and CDR2 are KGHDR and SFDVKD. Trimming took 7 bases from V and 3 from J, leaving 16 bases between them. The DNA of the CDR3 is TGTGCCACCAGCGGCATAGAGGGTAGTACAGATACGCAGTATTTT. Its translation: CATSGIEGSTDTQYF.

This clone was seen more than once but under ten times. Other DNA sequences in this sample translate to the same CDR3. The chain links TRBV18 to TRBJ1-2, with TRBD1 identical over 11 bases. This CDR3 is built from 14 residues. V shed 2 bases and J 11 bases; nucleotides not matched to a gene: 7. The V gene's germline CDR1 is KGHSH and CDR2 LQKENI. The CDR3: CASSPGTGGRGYTF. The CDR3 DNA reads as TGTGCCAGCTCACCAGGGACAGGGGGAAGAGGATACACCTTC.

The chain recombines TRBV4-1 with TRBJ1-6, with D unclear. Germline CDR1 reads MGHRA; CDR2 reads YSYEKL. The CDR3 runs 16 residues. The ends were cut back, 0 bases at V and 9 bases at J, with 15 bases in the middle. The CDR3 protein is CASSQDGGISGSPLHF. DNA for the CDR3: TGCGCCAGCAGCCAAGATGGAGGGATATCAGGTTCACCCCTCCACTTT.

V usage is TRBV10-2 and J usage is TRBJ2-1, with 11 nucleotides matching TRBD2. The V and J ends lost 8 bases and 10 bases, in that order; junction bases with no gene match: 10. There are 14 residues in the CDR3. Per germline, CDR1 WSHSY and CDR2 SAAADI. As DNA, the CDR3 is TGCGCCAGCGTTACGGCTAGCGGGGGGAGGGAGCAGTTCTTC. Protein: CASVTASGGREQFF.

The chain is built from TRBV7-2 and TRBJ1-6; D not certain. The germline gives CDR1 SGHTA, CDR2 FQGNSA. The CDR3 totals 15 residues. With 1 base removed from V and 3 bases from J, the gap between germline ends came to 7 bases. The chain's CDR3 is CASSLVSDYNSPLHF. CDR3 bases: TGTGCCAGCAGCTTAGTGTCAGACTATAATTCACCCCTCCACTTT.

In its sample, this clone was seen a few times. The chain uses TRBV24-1 and TRBJ2-7, with D perhaps being TRBD1 or TRBD2 (6 bases each). The V end lost 2 bases, the J end lost 3 bases, and 10 bases lay between the germline ends. The CDR3 runs 14 residues. CDR1 and CDR2 from the germline V gene are KGHDR and SFDVKD. The DNA for the CDR3 is TGTGCCACCAGTGATTCGGGGGCTCTCTACGAGCAGTACTTC. It specifies CATSDSGALYEQYF.

The chain joins TRBV28 to TRBJ1-5; 7 bases are shared with TRBD1. Germline CDR1 and CDR2: MDHEN and SYDVKM. The J segment lost 7 bases and the V segment lost 3 bases, leaving 3 bases of the junction unmatched. This CDR3 spans 13 amino acids. The chain's CDR3 is CASSFRGYQPQHF. The CDR3 DNA follows: TGTGCCAGCAGTTTCAGGGGGTACCAGCCCCAGCATTTT.

This chain joins TRBV6-5 and TRBJ1-6; 9 bases are shared with TRBD1. The V gene's germline CDR1 is MNHEY and CDR2 SVGAGI. Trimming cost V 4 bases and J 6 bases; bases outside gene matches: 1. The CDR3 runs 14 residues. The CDR3: CASSSGQGNSPLHF. In DNA form, the CDR3 reads TGTGCCAGCAGTTCGGGACAGGGTAATTCACCCCTCCACTTT.

The chain carries TRBV18 and TRBJ1-1; D possibly corresponds to TRBD1 (5 bases). Germline loops: CDR1 KGHSH, CDR2 LQKENI. This CDR3 is 17 amino acids long. Trimming pared 3 bases from V and 0 bases from J, leaving 17 bases between. The CDR3 region is CASSPLLTGLLNTEAFF. The CDR3 DNA sequence: TGTGCCAGCTCACCGCTTTTGACGGGACTACTGAACACTGAAGCTTTCTTT.

The chain recombines TRBV10-3 with TRBJ1-1; D not resolved. The V and J ends lost 8 bases and 3 bases respectively, with 10 bases between them. Germline CDR1 ENHRY, CDR2 SYGVKD. There are 12 residues in the CDR3. In nucleotides, the CDR3 is TGTGCCATCCGGCGGGAGGACACTGAAGCTTTCTTT. Its protein product is CAIRREDTEAFF.

The chain combines TRBV24-1 with TRBJ2-3; no clear D gene. Germline V gene sequence: CDR1 KGHDR, CDR2 SFDVKD. V was shortened by 4 bases and J by 2 bases, with 12 bases between the two germline ends. This CDR3 is built from 15 residues. The CDR3 loop is CATSDRDRPTDTQYF. Written as DNA, the CDR3 is TGTGCCACCAGTGACCGAGACCGCCCCACAGATACGCAGTATTTT.

The gene calls are TRBV27 and TRBJ1-4, with D tentatively TRBD1 (5 bases). The CDR3 spans 13 residues. Germline lookup yields CDR1 MNHEY and CDR2 SMNVEV (reference sequence). V was shortened by 6 bases and J by 0 bases, with 5 bases between the two germline ends. CDR3 DNA sequence: TGTGCCAGCAGGGGGGCAACTAATGAAAAACTGTTTTTT. Translated, it gives CASRGATNEKLFF.

V is TRBV12-3 or TRBV12-4 and J is TRBJ2-3; no definite D call. The CDR3 extends over 11 amino acids. V was trimmed by 5 bases and J by 4 bases, leaving 4 bases between them. The CDR3 is CASSPADTQYF. The CDR3, as DNA: TGTGCCAGCAGTCCGGCAGATACGCAGTATTTT.

The rearrangement uses TRBV2 and TRBJ2-3; D uncertain. Germline CDR1 and CDR2: SNHLY and FYNNEI. V was pared by 6 bases and J by 1 base, with 8 bases between. The CDR3 is 13 amino acids. CDR3 sequence: CASRGKGTDTQYF. The CDR3 coding sequence is TGTGCCAGCAGGGGAAAGGGCACAGATACGCAGTATTTT. The full variable domain, with the rest looked up from reference TRBV2 and TRBJ2-3, is EPEVTQTPSHQVTQMGQEVILRCVPISNHLYFYWYRQILGQKVEFLVSFYNNEISEKSEIFDDQFSVERPDGSNFTLKIRSTKLEDSAMYFCASRGKGTDTQYFGPGTRLTVL.

The chain uses TRBV28 and TRBJ1-2; 7 bases map to TRBD1. Trimming at V came to 3 bases and at J to 6 bases, leaving 4 bases not matched to a gene. There are 13 residues in the CDR3. The germline V gene has CDR1 MDHEN and CDR2 SYDVKM. The CDR3 region is CASSFKDRDGYTF. CDR3 in DNA: TGTGCCAGCAGTTTTAAAGACAGGGATGGCTACACCTTC.

The chain joins TRBV5-5 to TRBJ1-2, with 9 bases that match TRBD1. The CDR3 spans 14 residues. J was trimmed by 5 bases and V by 1 base; bases with no gene match: 3. Germline V gene sequence: CDR1 SGHKS, CDR2 YYEKEE (reference sequence). CDR3 DNA sequence: TGTGCCAGCAGCTTGTCCGGACAGGGGTATGGCTACACCTTC. Translating gives CASSLSGQGYGYTF.